Listed below are T cell receptor beta chains from one sample, sequenced in a study of Ad26.COV2.S vaccination and SARS-CoV-2 variants. This table comes from immunoSEQ multiplex PCR, and its TCRdb copy is limited to in-frame clones, with some not included. Seen here are 440,000 or so clones, 92% observed once, and the top ten hold about 1.7%. The sample was peripheral blood, taken in a trial of Ad26.COV2.S vaccine versus placebo. Source of these receptors: a person between 18 and 65 years old who received the Ad26.COV2.S COVID-19 vaccine or a placebo. The CDR3 runs from the conserved cysteine through the conserved F or W. Fields, in order: J gene, D gene, V gene, clone size, CDR3 DNA, CDR3 protein. A D gene is named only where the DNA matches it firmly. Not every row has a clone size; where given, it reads once, few, many or a size class.

j_gene: TRBJ1-1; d_gene: .; v_gene: TRBV27; abundance: .; CDR3nt: TGTGCCAGCAGTTTATCGTTAGGCAGCAGGAACACTGAAGCTTTCTTT; CDR3aa: CASSLSLGSRNTEAFF
j_gene: TRBJ1-3; d_gene: .; v_gene: TRBV3-1/TRBV3-2; abundance: .; CDR3nt: TGTGCCAGCAGCCAAGAATGGGGGGCCGAGTCTGGAAACACCATATATTTT; CDR3aa: CASSQEWGAESGNTIYF
j_gene: TRBJ2-7; d_gene: .; v_gene: TRBV4-1; abundance: .; CDR3nt: TGCGCCAGCAGCCCAGGACAGCACTACGAGCAGTACTTC; CDR3aa: CASSPGQHYEQYF
j_gene: TRBJ2-4; d_gene: .; v_gene: TRBV5-8; abundance: .; CDR3nt: TGTGCCAGCAGCCAGGATACAGGGCTTAGGAACATTCAGTACTTC; CDR3aa: CASSQDTGLRNIQYF
j_gene: TRBJ1-2; d_gene: .; v_gene: TRBV6-5; abundance: .; CDR3nt: TGTGCCAGCAGTTACTCTCTTTCAGGGGACTATGGCTACACCTTC; CDR3aa: CASSYSLSGDYGYTF
j_gene: TRBJ1-4; d_gene: .; v_gene: TRBV12-3/TRBV12-4; abundance: .; CDR3nt: TGTGCCAGCAGTTCCGAGGATGAAAAACTGTTTTTT; CDR3aa: CASSSEDEKLFF
j_gene: TRBJ1-4; d_gene: TRBD1; v_gene: TRBV5-1; abundance: once; CDR3nt: TGCGCCAGCAGCTGGGACAGGGAGAATGAAAAACTGTTTTTT; CDR3aa: CASSWDRENEKLFF
j_gene: TRBJ1-5; d_gene: .; v_gene: TRBV19; abundance: once; CDR3nt: TGTGCCAGTGCAGTCAGCTTAAATCAGCCCCAGCATTTT; CDR3aa: CASAVSLNQPQHF
j_gene: TRBJ2-2; d_gene: .; v_gene: TRBV4-3; abundance: .; CDR3nt: TGCGCCAGCAGCCAACCCTTTGGGGCCGGGGAGCTGTTTTTT; CDR3aa: CASSQPFGAGELFF
j_gene: TRBJ2-7; d_gene: .; v_gene: TRBV11-2; abundance: once; CDR3nt: TGTGCCAGCAGCTTAGCCCCAAATCAATACGAGCAGTACTTC; CDR3aa: CASSLAPNQYEQYF
j_gene: TRBJ2-7; d_gene: TRBD1; v_gene: TRBV2; abundance: .; CDR3nt: TGTGCCAGCAGCCTGGGACAGGGGTTGTCCTACGAGCAGTACTTC; CDR3aa: CASSLGQGLSYEQYF
j_gene: TRBJ2-1; d_gene: TRBD1; v_gene: TRBV4-3; abundance: .; CDR3nt: TGCGCCAGCAGCCTAACGACAGGGGGGTCGCGCAATGAGCAGTTCTTC; CDR3aa: CASSLTTGGSRNEQFF
j_gene: TRBJ1-1; d_gene: .; v_gene: TRBV5-1; abundance: .; CDR3nt: TGCGCCAGCAGTTTAGACAGGAACACTGAAGCTTTCTTT; CDR3aa: CASSLDRNTEAFF
j_gene: TRBJ1-4; d_gene: TRBD1; v_gene: TRBV28; abundance: .; CDR3nt: TGTGCCAGCAGAGGACAGGGACGTGAAAAACTGTTTTTT; CDR3aa: CASRGQGREKLFF
j_gene: TRBJ2-5; d_gene: .; v_gene: TRBV6-6; abundance: .; CDR3nt: TGTGCCAGCAGTTACTCTACAGAGACCCAGTACTTC; CDR3aa: CASSYSTETQYF
j_gene: TRBJ1-4; d_gene: .; v_gene: TRBV4-3; abundance: .; CDR3nt: TGCGCCAGCAGCCAAGATAGGGCAGGGTGGGAAAAACTGTTTTTT; CDR3aa: CASSQDRAGWEKLFF
j_gene: TRBJ2-1; d_gene: TRBD1; v_gene: TRBV5-4; abundance: .; CDR3nt: TGTGCCAGCAGCTTGGGACAGGGGAACAATGAGCAGTTCTTC; CDR3aa: CASSLGQGNNEQFF
j_gene: TRBJ2-7; d_gene: .; v_gene: TRBV18; abundance: .; CDR3nt: TGTGCCAGCTCACCACTTTTGGCCAGAAGCTCCTACGAGCAGTACTTC; CDR3aa: CASSPLLARSSYEQYF
j_gene: TRBJ2-1; d_gene: TRBD2; v_gene: TRBV5-4; abundance: .; CDR3nt: TGTGCCAGCAGCTCCATAAAGTCCATGACTAGCGGGGGGATCCAGGAGCAGTTCTTC; CDR3aa: CASSSIKSMTSGGIQEQFF
j_gene: TRBJ1-1; d_gene: .; v_gene: TRBV9; abundance: .; CDR3nt: TGTGCCAGCAGCGTAGGCGGGATTGGGACTGAAGCTTTCTTT; CDR3aa: CASSVGGIGTEAFF
j_gene: TRBJ2-7; d_gene: .; v_gene: TRBV9; abundance: .; CDR3nt: TGTGCCAGCAGCCTCCCTGGACGGCTGCTCCACTGGGAAGAGCAGTACTTC; CDR3aa: CASSLPGRLLHWEEQYF
j_gene: TRBJ2-5; d_gene: .; v_gene: TRBV12-3/TRBV12-4; abundance: .; CDR3nt: TGTGCCAGCAGTGCCAGGGTTGAGACCCAGTACTTC; CDR3aa: CASSARVETQYF
j_gene: TRBJ2-7; d_gene: .; v_gene: TRBV19; abundance: few; CDR3nt: TGTGCCAGTAGTATCCCCGGGGTGGGGTACGAGCAGTACTTC; CDR3aa: CASSIPGVGYEQYF
j_gene: TRBJ2-5; d_gene: TRBD2; v_gene: TRBV11-3; abundance: .; CDR3nt: TGTGCCAGCAGCTCTAGCTCGAGCGGGGGCCGAGAGACCCAGTACTTC; CDR3aa: CASSSSSSGGRETQYF
j_gene: TRBJ1-2; d_gene: .; v_gene: TRBV5-1; abundance: .; CDR3nt: TGCGCCAGCAGCTTCGGGACTTACGGCTACACCTTC; CDR3aa: CASSFGTYGYTF
j_gene: TRBJ2-7; d_gene: .; v_gene: TRBV7-2; abundance: .; CDR3nt: TGTGCCAGCAGCTTAGGCGAGGCTAGGATCTACGAGCAGTACTTC; CDR3aa: CASSLGEARIYEQYF
j_gene: TRBJ1-2; d_gene: .; v_gene: TRBV18; abundance: .; CDR3nt: TGTGCCAGCTCACCACAGCTTGGGGCTGGCTACACCTTC; CDR3aa: CASSPQLGAGYTF
j_gene: TRBJ1-1; d_gene: .; v_gene: TRBV25-1; abundance: .; CDR3nt: TGTGCCAGCAGTGAATATCGGACGAAATATGAAGCTTTCTTT; CDR3aa: CASSEYRTKYEAFF
j_gene: TRBJ1-2; d_gene: .; v_gene: TRBV30; abundance: .; CDR3nt: TGTGCCTGGAGTGTATCGGCAGGGGCCGCCTATGGCTACACCTTC; CDR3aa: CAWSVSAGAAYGYTF
j_gene: TRBJ2-1; d_gene: TRBD1; v_gene: TRBV19; abundance: .; CDR3nt: TGTGCCAGTAGTCTGGGACAGGATAGCTACAATGAGCAGTTCTTC; CDR3aa: CASSLGQDSYNEQFF
j_gene: TRBJ1-2; d_gene: .; v_gene: TRBV12-3/TRBV12-4; abundance: few; CDR3nt: TGTGCCAGCAGGGACATCGACGGCTACACCTTC; CDR3aa: CASRDIDGYTF
j_gene: TRBJ2-5; d_gene: .; v_gene: TRBV19; abundance: .; CDR3nt: TGTGCCAGTAGTATTTTAGGGGCAGCTGTACAAGAGACCCAGTACTTC; CDR3aa: CASSILGAAVQETQYF
j_gene: TRBJ1-2; d_gene: .; v_gene: TRBV4-3; abundance: once; CDR3nt: TGCGCCAGCAGCCAAGAAGGGACAAGCCACTATGGCTACACCTTC; CDR3aa: CASSQEGTSHYGYTF
j_gene: TRBJ1-4; d_gene: .; v_gene: TRBV4-1; abundance: .; CDR3nt: TGCGCCAGCAGCCAGGACATCAAGCGGGATGAAAAACTGTTTTTT; CDR3aa: CASSQDIKRDEKLFF
j_gene: TRBJ1-6; d_gene: TRBD1; v_gene: TRBV7-2; abundance: .; CDR3nt: TGTGCCAGCAGGACAGGGGACTCATATAATTCACCCCTCCACTTT; CDR3aa: CASRTGDSYNSPLHF
j_gene: TRBJ2-7; d_gene: TRBD2; v_gene: TRBV7-2; abundance: .; CDR3nt: TGTGCCAGCAGCCCTCTAGCGGGGGGGGCCTACGAGCAGTACTTC; CDR3aa: CASSPLAGGAYEQYF
j_gene: TRBJ2-3; d_gene: TRBD2; v_gene: TRBV6-4; abundance: .; CDR3nt: TGTGCCAGCAGTGGGACTAGCGGGGCCTCGCAGTATTTT; CDR3aa: CASSGTSGASQYF
j_gene: TRBJ1-1; d_gene: .; v_gene: TRBV6-5; abundance: .; CDR3nt: TGTGCCAGCAGTTGGACCTTCTCAAAGCCTGAAGCTTTCTTT; CDR3aa: CASSWTFSKPEAFF
j_gene: TRBJ2-1; d_gene: .; v_gene: TRBV24-1; abundance: .; CDR3nt: TGTGCCACCAGTGACACCACCCGAAGCCATGAGCAGTTCTTC; CDR3aa: CATSDTTRSHEQFF
j_gene: TRBJ1-4; d_gene: TRBD1; v_gene: TRBV30; abundance: .; CDR3nt: TGTGCCTGGACCCACGGGACAGGGAATGAAAAACTGTTTTTT; CDR3aa: CAWTHGTGNEKLFF
j_gene: TRBJ1-2; d_gene: .; v_gene: TRBV11-2; abundance: .; CDR3nt: TGTGCCAGCAGCTTAGATTATCCAATTTGGGGTCAGGGCTACACCTTC; CDR3aa: CASSLDYPIWGQGYTF
j_gene: TRBJ1-1; d_gene: .; v_gene: TRBV7-6; abundance: .; CDR3nt: TGTGCCAGCATTCCAGGAGTAGGTCTTGGAACTGAAGCTTTCTTT; CDR3aa: CASIPGVGLGTEAFF
j_gene: TRBJ1-5; d_gene: TRBD1; v_gene: TRBV11-2; abundance: .; CDR3nt: TGTGCCAGCAGCTCTGGACAGGGGGTAGGTAGCAATCAGCCCCAGCATTTT; CDR3aa: CASSSGQGVGSNQPQHF
j_gene: TRBJ1-2; d_gene: .; v_gene: TRBV6-2/TRBV6-3; abundance: .; CDR3nt: TGTGCCAGCAGCCTTTATTATGGCTACACCTTC; CDR3aa: CASSLYYGYTF
j_gene: TRBJ2-3; d_gene: .; v_gene: TRBV7-2; abundance: .; CDR3nt: TGTGCCAGCAGCTCTAGCCCTATAAGCACAGATACGCAGTATTTT; CDR3aa: CASSSSPISTDTQYF
j_gene: TRBJ1-1; d_gene: TRBD1; v_gene: TRBV19; abundance: .; CDR3nt: TGTGCCAGTAAGGGGGCGCCTGAAGCTTTCTTT; CDR3aa: CASKGAPEAFF
j_gene: TRBJ1-6; d_gene: .; v_gene: TRBV3-1/TRBV3-2; abundance: .; CDR3nt: TGTGCCAGCAGCCAATGGGACGTTGGGAATTCACCCCTCCACTTT; CDR3aa: CASSQWDVGNSPLHF
j_gene: TRBJ2-5; d_gene: .; v_gene: TRBV12-3/TRBV12-4; abundance: few; CDR3nt: TGTGCCAGCAGTTTAGCGTGGGAGACCCAGTACTTC; CDR3aa: CASSLAWETQYF
j_gene: TRBJ2-5; d_gene: .; v_gene: TRBV3-1/TRBV3-2; abundance: .; CDR3nt: TGTGCCAGCAGCCACTTGGTCCGGATGGAAGGGGAGACCCAGTACTTC; CDR3aa: CASSHLVRMEGETQYF
j_gene: TRBJ1-4; d_gene: .; v_gene: TRBV6-2/TRBV6-3; abundance: .; CDR3nt: TGTGCCAGCAGTTATAGACCCGTGATTAAGAAAGGGGAAAAACTGTTTTTT; CDR3aa: CASSYRPVIKKGEKLFF